The entry below describes one T cell receptor beta chain. This CDR3 region has 14 residues. Germline CDR1 SEHNR, CDR2 FQNEAQ (reference sequence). The germline V and J ends were trimmed by 4 bases and 2 bases, with 12 bases remaining between them. In the original processing: Quantification of nucleated cells was approximated via reference gene primer amplification. Here immunoSEQ multiplex PCR was the method, and the copy in TCRdb shows in-frame clones only, minus some. V and J calls and clone size are copied from that table; D and trimming were computed from the DNA. This sample has roughly 320,000 clones, with 85% found just once. The data were obtained in a study of blood T cell repertoires in COVID-19. Study-wide background: The United States, Italy and Spain supplied acute and convalescent COVID-19 samples. PBMCs, B-cell-depleted T cells, or T cells were the source of the cDNA or gDNA that made up the material.

Input material: peripheral blood. This sequence joins TRBV7-9 and TRBJ2-7; TRBD1 might be the D (6 bases). This TCR was sampled from a human donor in a cohort sampled during active COVID-19. The CDR3 nucleotides read TGTGCCAGCAGCTCCCAGACAGGCACCTACGAGCAGTACTTC. Encoded protein: CASSSQTGTYEQYF.